The present TCR beta chain was sequenced within a study of response to subunit inactivated influenza vaccine. Each CDR3 protein gets one entry after TCRdb re-called the RT-PCR reads with MiXCR. The table shows around 470,000 distinct CDR3 sequences, with around 7.7% occurring only once. This clonotype was seen only a few times. With 5 bases clipped from V and 7 bases from J, the junction kept 8 bases outside the gene matches. The CDR3 covers 13 residues. Germline CDR1 reads SGDLS; CDR2 reads YYNGEE. This rearrangement joins TRBV9 to TRBJ1-2; 7 positions match TRBD1. The material sequenced was PBMCs from blood, taken 23 months after vaccination. This TCR was sampled from a man in his fifties or sixties who received an inactivated influenza vaccine. The CDR3 loop reads CASRRQGRSGYTF. The CDR3 DNA sequence: TGTGCCAGCAGACGACAGGGACGTTCTGGCTACACCTTC.